The table lists the clone carrying this TCR beta chain with many counts. The antigen is not known. TCRdb reprocessed the reads with MiXCR, giving one entry per CDR3 protein. The table shows around 260,000 distinct CDR3 sequences, with about 25% occurring only once. The entry originates in a study of T cell repertoires in cytomegalovirus infection. Study overall: Carrying CMV and the relevant HLA type showed in public TCR beta signatures.

Broader study findings: The response measured ex vivo was dominated by TCR beta clonotypes (HLA-C-restricted and CMV-specific). Cumulative public TCR beta family frequency identified carriers of CMV plus the relevant HLA.

This CDR3 is 15 amino acids long. The V and J ends lost 5 bases and 8 bases, in that order; junction bases with no gene match: 7. Germline V CDR1 and CDR2: SGHVS, FQNEAQ. Sequenced: PBMCs. This clonotype was sampled from a human donor in good health (CMV status not recorded). Some clones in this sample may be carry-over from other donors' samples. The rearrangement uses TRBV7-8 and TRBJ2-1; the match to TRBD2 covers 12 bases. The CDR3 sequence is CASSRTSGTGDEQFF. CDR3 DNA sequence: TGTGCCAGCAGCCGGACTAGCGGGACAGGCGATGAGCAGTTCTTC.